These T cell receptor beta chains were read from a single sample in a study of CD8+ T cells in alopecia areata. Repertoires were generated with immunoSEQ multiplex PCR, while TCRdb's copy carries only in-frame clones and drops some. The sample comprises roughly 100,000 clones, less than 70% of which are singletons, and roughly 8.8% rests with the top ten. Material: CD4+ T cells sorted from blood. These receptors originate from a human donor in good health. CDR3s include the opening cysteine and the closing phenylalanine or tryptophan. A D gene is named only where the DNA matches it firmly. A clone size is listed for some rows: how often the clone was seen (once, few, many), or a class if it is expanded.

J gene	clone size	V gene	D gene	CDR3 DNA	CDR3 protein
TRBJ2-3	few	TRBV28	TRBD1	TGTGCCAGCAGTCACCGGACAGGGAGCACAGATACGCAGTATTTT	CASSHRTGSTDTQYF
TRBJ2-6	-	TRBV5-4	-	TGTGCCAGCAGCGTGGACGCCAACGTCCTGACTTTC	CASSVDANVLTF
TRBJ1-5	-	TRBV30	-	TGTGCCTGGAGGTCGGCTCGAGGACAGCCCCAGCATTTT	CAWRSARGQPQHF
TRBJ2-7	few	TRBV29-1	-	TGCAGCGTTGAAGTTCCGGCCGCTTCCTACGAGCAGTACTTC	CSVEVPAASYEQYF
TRBJ2-7	once	TRBV7-9	-	TGTGCCAGCAGAGGACAGTCCTACGAGCAGTACTTC	CASRGQSYEQYF
TRBJ1-5	-	TRBV29-1	-	TGCAGCGTTGCTCCAGACGCGAATCAGCCCCAGCATTTT	CSVAPDANQPQHF
TRBJ2-3	-	TRBV7-2	-	TGTGCCAGCAGCTTAGTACCCCAGGGTCAAGCGGATACGCAGTATTTT	CASSLVPQGQADTQYF
TRBJ2-2	-	TRBV30	-	TGTGCCTGGAGAACCCGGGGGGCGGCCGGGGAGCTGTTTTTT	CAWRTRGAAGELFF
TRBJ2-3	once	TRBV4-1	TRBD2	TGCGCCAGCAGCCAAGATGATAGCGGGGGGGCGGCAGATACGCAGTATTTT	CASSQDDSGGAADTQYF
TRBJ2-4	few	TRBV7-2	-	TGTGCCAGCAGTATAGGTGCTAGCGTGCTCCACATTCAGTACTTC	CASSIGASVLHIQYF
TRBJ2-7	few	TRBV6-5	-	TGTGCCAGCAGTCGCAGGGGGGGAACCTACGAGCAGTACTTC	CASSRRGGTYEQYF
TRBJ1-1	-	TRBV15	-	TGTGCCACCAGCAGAGATCCCTCCAGGGGAGGGAGTACTGAAGCTTTCTTT	CATSRDPSRGGSTEAFF
TRBJ2-6	-	TRBV10-3	TRBD1	TGTGCCATCAGCCGGGACAGGGGTTCCGGGGCCAACGTCCTGACTTTC	CAISRDRGSGANVLTF
TRBJ1-1	-	TRBV12-5	TRBD1	TGTGCTAGTGGTTTGGGGACAGGGCGGGTCACTGAAGCTTTCTTT	CASGLGTGRVTEAFF
TRBJ2-5	-	TRBV7-2	TRBD1	TGTGCCAGCAGCTTAACGCAGCGAGGGGGCGGGGAGACCCAGTACTTC	CASSLTQRGGGETQYF
TRBJ2-6	-	TRBV5-4	-	TGTGCCAGCAGCTTGGTTCAGTCCTCTGGGGCCAACGTCCTGACTTTC	CASSLVQSSGANVLTF
TRBJ2-3	once	TRBV4-1	-	TGCGCCACCAGCGAACTGGGGCTGGTCTCAGATACGCAGTATTTT	CATSELGLVSDTQYF
TRBJ2-7	few	TRBV28	-	TGTGCCAGCAGTTCAGGTCTTGGGCAGTACTTC	CASSSGLGQYF
TRBJ2-2	-	TRBV25-1	-	TGTGCCAGCAGCCAGAGCCGGGAGCTGTTTTTT	CASSQSRELFF
TRBJ1-5	-	TRBV30	-	TGTGCCTGGAGTTCTAGAGGGATCCAGCCCCAGCATTTT	CAWSSRGIQPQHF
TRBJ2-3	-	TRBV29-1	-	TGCAGCGTTCGTAGCCGGTTAAGCACAGATACGCAGTATTTT	CSVRSRLSTDTQYF
TRBJ1-1	-	TRBV29-1	-	TGCAGCGCCCAACCTACGGAGGGCTGGGCTGAAGCTTTCTTT	CSAQPTEGWAEAFF
TRBJ2-5	few	TRBV4-2	-	TGTGCCAGCAGCCCCATGGGACCGGCGGGGAAGACCCAGTACTTC	CASSPMGPAGKTQYF
TRBJ2-3	-	TRBV30	TRBD1	TGTGCCTGGAGCAGGGGACAGGGCACAGATACGCAGTATTTT	CAWSRGQGTDTQYF
TRBJ2-3	-	TRBV7-9	TRBD1	TGTGCCAGCAGCCTAACAGGGGACCTCTCCACGCAGTATTTT	CASSLTGDLSTQYF
TRBJ1-1	once	TRBV29-1	-	TGCAGCGTTGTAAGGGATAACTCGAACACTGAAGCTTTCTTT	CSVVRDNSNTEAFF
TRBJ2-7	-	TRBV30	TRBD1	TGTGCCTGGAGTGTTCCTCGTCGGAACAGGGGATACCACGAGCAGTACTTC	CAWSVPRRNRGYHEQYF
TRBJ2-1	-	TRBV7-2	TRBD2	TGTGCCAGCAGCTTCACAGCGGGGGGCAAACATGAGCAGTTCTTC	CASSFTAGGKHEQFF
TRBJ2-1	-	TRBV5-1	-	TGCGCCAGCACCCGCAGCCGGGACAACTCCTACAATGAGCAGTTCTTC	CASTRSRDNSYNEQFF
TRBJ2-6	-	TRBV7-2	-	TGTGCCAGCAGCCCGCCGGTGCTTGGGGCCAACGTCCTGACTTTC	CASSPPVLGANVLTF
TRBJ2-3	many	TRBV11-2	-	TGTGCCAGCAGACTAGAGCACCTCGGGGATACGCAGTATTTT	CASRLEHLGDTQYF
TRBJ2-5	-	TRBV11-3	TRBD1	TGTGCCAGCAGCTCCCAAACCGGGACAGGGCAAGAGACCCAGTACTTC	CASSSQTGTGQETQYF
TRBJ2-5	few	TRBV5-1	-	TGCGCCAGCAGCCAAGAGTACCAAGAGACCCAGTACTTC	CASSQEYQETQYF
TRBJ2-2	few	TRBV2	TRBD1	TGTGCCAGCGGGGACAGGGTCGGCACCGGGGAGCTGTTTTTT	CASGDRVGTGELFF
TRBJ2-5	-	TRBV19	TRBD2	TGTGCCAGTAGTATTCCTAGCGGGGCCCAGTACTTC	CASSIPSGAQYF
TRBJ1-1	-	TRBV29-1	-	TGCAGCGTTGCGTCCGGGGTCGACACTGAAGCTTTCTTT	CSVASGVDTEAFF
TRBJ2-5	few	TRBV9	-	TGTGCCAGCAGCCCTAGACAAGAGACCCAGTACTTC	CASSPRQETQYF
TRBJ2-5	-	TRBV7-2	TRBD1	TGTGCCAGCAGCACTTACAGGGGACCCCAAGAGACCCAGTACTTC	CASSTYRGPQETQYF
TRBJ1-1	-	TRBV2	-	TGTGCCAGCAGTGAAGTCGCGGGGAACACTGAAGCTTTCTTT	CASSEVAGNTEAFF
TRBJ1-2	-	TRBV28	TRBD1	TGTGCCAGCAGTTTTCTGGCAGGGGGCCTCAGCTACACCTTC	CASSFLAGGLSYTF
TRBJ2-1	-	TRBV5-1	TRBD2	TGCGCCAGCACGACGAATGCGGGGGGTCTTACCTACAATGAGCAGTTCTTC	CASTTNAGGLTYNEQFF
TRBJ2-4	-	TRBV5-1	TRBD2	TGCGCCAGCAGCAAGGGACTAGCGGGGGCTGCCCAGGGTATTCAGTACTTC	CASSKGLAGAAQGIQYF
TRBJ1-1	once	TRBV23-1	-	TGCGCCAGCAGTCGATACTTAAAGTTTCTCGAGAACACTGAAGCTTTCTTT	CASSRYLKFLENTEAFF
TRBJ2-5	-	TRBV25-1	-	TGTGCCAGCAGTGAATTAGGAGGGGGGGTCCAGGAGACCCAGTACTTC	CASSELGGGVQETQYF
TRBJ2-7	-	TRBV7-3	TRBD1	TGTGCCAGCAGCTCAGGACAGGTCGGGTTCTACGAGCAGTACTTC	CASSSGQVGFYEQYF
TRBJ2-5	-	TRBV28	TRBD2	TGTGCCAGCAGGACTAGCGGGGGACGGGGAGAGACCCAGTACTTC	CASRTSGGRGETQYF
TRBJ2-6	-	TRBV27	-	TGTGCCACCCGGGACTGGGACCGGGGGGCCAACGTCCTGACTTTC	CATRDWDRGANVLTF
TRBJ2-2	-	TRBV28	TRBD2	TGTGCCAGCAGTACGGGCAGCGGGGGCCTCACCGGGGAGCTGTTTTTT	CASSTGSGGLTGELFF
TRBJ2-1	-	TRBV7-2	TRBD2	TGTGCCAGCAGCTTGAGCGGCGGGGGGGTTGAGCAGTTCTTC	CASSLSGGGVEQFF
TRBJ1-1	few	TRBV29-1	-	TGCAGCGCCTGGTTCGGGGCATCCTCTGAAGCTTTCTTT	CSAWFGASSEAFF
TRBJ2-3	few	TRBV19	-	TGTGCCAGTAGTGTTGGACTGGCAGATACGCAGTATTTT	CASSVGLADTQYF
TRBJ2-6	-	TRBV28	-	TGTGCCAGCAGCCCCTCTGGGGCCAACGTCCTGACTTTC	CASSPSGANVLTF
TRBJ2-3	-	TRBV2	-	TGTGCCAGCAGACTAGCTCGGACAGATACGCAGTATTTT	CASRLARTDTQYF